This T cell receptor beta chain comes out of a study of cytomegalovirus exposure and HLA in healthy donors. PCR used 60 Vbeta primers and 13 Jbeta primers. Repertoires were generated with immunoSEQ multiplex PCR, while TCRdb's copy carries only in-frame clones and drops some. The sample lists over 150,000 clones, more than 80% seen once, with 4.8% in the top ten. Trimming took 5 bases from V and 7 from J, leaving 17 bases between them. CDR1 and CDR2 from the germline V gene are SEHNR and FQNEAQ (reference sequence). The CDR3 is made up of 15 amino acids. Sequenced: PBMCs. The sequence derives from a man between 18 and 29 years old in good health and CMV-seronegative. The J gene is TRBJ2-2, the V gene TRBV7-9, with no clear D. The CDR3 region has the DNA TGTGCCAGCAGCCGAACTTCAACCCCAGGCGGGGAGCTGTTTTTT. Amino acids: CASSRTSTPGGELFF.